Following are 7 T cell receptor beta chains from one sample sequenced in a study of Ad26.COV2.S vaccination and SARS-CoV-2 variants. Repertoires were generated with immunoSEQ multiplex PCR, while TCRdb's copy carries only in-frame clones and drops some. The sample has some 240,000 clones; roughly nine tenths are singletons. As for treatment: around 19 received Ad26.COV2.S at low or high dose, single or two shots; five or six received placebo; per-sample allocation not given. Day 63 after the first injection of vaccine or placebo was the sampling time. Sequencing was performed on peripheral blood, taken in a trial of Ad26.COV2.S vaccine versus placebo. The source of these receptors is a person aged 18-65 years who received the Ad26.COV2.S COVID-19 vaccine or a placebo.

The chain joins TRBV6-6 to TRBJ2-7; 8 nucleotides match TRBD1. The CDR3 is made up of 14 amino acids. Germline CDR1 reads MNHNY; CDR2 reads SVGAGI (reference sequence). The V segment lost 2 bases and the J segment 5 bases; nucleotides outside the gene matches: 5. The CDR3 DNA is TGTGCCAGCAGTTACCAGGGGGCCGTGAACGAGCAGTACTTC. This sequence encodes CASSYQGAVNEQYF.

This chain connects TRBV5-1 to TRBJ2-1, with 10 bases aligning to TRBD2. The V gene end was trimmed by 0 bases and the J gene end by 9 bases; junction bases not matched to a gene: 9. This CDR3 region has 16 residues. Per germline, CDR1 SGHRS and CDR2 YFSETQ. CDR3 in amino acids: CASSLGGTSVGVEQFF. CDR3 nucleotides: TGCGCCAGCAGCTTGGGTGGGACTAGCGTCGGAGTTGAGCAGTTCTTC.

The gene calls are TRBV5-1 and TRBJ2-5, with D possibly TRBD2 on 6 matching bases. Trimming removed 3 bases at V and 3 bases at J, with 15 bases between. Germline CDR1 SGHRS, CDR2 YFSETQ. The CDR3 runs to 15 residues. CDR3 nucleotide sequence: TGCGCCAGCAGCTCCGTAGCGCCGGGGGAAGAGACCCAGTACTTC. Translated: CASSSVAPGEETQYF.

This clone was counted ten times or more. J is TRBJ1-6 and V is TRBV5-1, with 9 bases that match TRBD1. The germline gives CDR1 SGHRS, CDR2 YFSETQ. Losses at the gene ends were 4 bases for V and 6 bases for J; bases not matched to a gene: 5. CDR3 length: 15 amino acids. CDR3 in DNA: TGCGCCAGCAGCGAACAGGGGGCACGTAATTCACCCCTCCACTTT. Amino acids: CASSEQGARNSPLHF.

V is TRBV14 and J is TRBJ1-1, with TRBD1 as a possible D gene (5 bases). The ends were cut back, 1 base at V and 11 bases at J, with 11 bases in the middle. CDR3 length: 12 amino acids. CDR1 and CDR2 from the germline V gene are SGHDN and FVKESK. This CDR3 is CASSQVGGPAFF. DNA for the CDR3: TGTGCCAGCAGCCAAGTGGGGGGACCGGCTTTCTTT.

In this sample, this clone turned up a few times. The chain uses TRBV6-1 and TRBJ1-4; D may be TRBD1 (5 bases). The CDR3 covers 18 residues. Trimming left V 3 bases short and J 0 bases short, with 17 bases between. Per the germline V gene, CDR1 is MNHNS and CDR2 is SASEGT. The CDR3 here is CASSDPGDGGATNEKLFF. CDR3 sequence (DNA): TGTGCCAGCAGTGATCCCGGGGACGGGGGTGCAACTAATGAAAAACTGTTTTTT.

The chain uses TRBV30 and TRBJ1-5, with D possibly matching TRBD1 (5 bases). The CDR3 covers 13 residues. Trimming left V 2 bases short and J 5 bases short, with 10 bases between. From germline, CDR1 is GTSNPN and CDR2 SVGIG (reference sequence). The CDR3 is CAWSSQGHQPQHF. In DNA form, the CDR3 reads TGTGCCTGGAGTTCCCAGGGACATCAGCCCCAGCATTTT.